One T cell receptor beta chain is described in this entry. The antigen is undetermined. 60 Vbeta and 13 Jbeta primers were used in PCR. Sequencing used immunoSEQ multiplex PCR; TCRdb keeps in-frame clones, though not all of them. The repertoire consists of approximately 130,000 clones, with 60% to 85% occurring once and the leading ten covering roughly 3.1%. Each donor's status was that of a healthy bone marrow donor. Germline V gene lookup returns CDR1 SGHTA and CDR2 FQGNSA. CDR3 size: 17 residues. Trimming cost V 2 bases and J 3 bases; bases outside gene matches: 8. The data were obtained in a study of cytomegalovirus exposure and HLA in healthy donors. General study points: Later analysis identified 15,000 to 20,000 TCR beta sequences associated with HLA alleles, using a false discovery rate threshold of 0.05. Reported performance of the classifier showed diagnosis of cytomegalovirus status with high specificity and sensitivity.

This chain joins TRBV7-2 and TRBJ2-7; 12 bases agree with TRBD1. The TCR originated in a man under 40 in good health and CMV-seronegative. The sequencing input was PBMCs. The DNA for the CDR3 is TGTGCCAGCAGCTTACCGGGACAGGGGGCGCGTTACTACGAGCAGTACTTC. This sequence encodes CASSLPGQGARYYEQYF.